This T cell receptor beta chain was recorded in a study of shared clonotypes between healthy human individuals. Study overall: The study used three CD4 naive, three CD4 memory, two CD8 naive and one CD8 memory plate per donor.

Between the trimmed V and J ends, which lost 0 bases and 1 base, there was a span of 13 bases. The CDR3 is 16 amino acids. Germline assignment: CDR1 SGHRS and CDR2 YFSETQ. The data were produced by immunoSEQ multiplex PCR, yet TCRdb's version contains in-frame clones alone and is incomplete. The sample lists around 1,000,000 clones; 70% to 85% were seen once. The sequenced sample was memory CD4+ T cells from PBMCs. As for subset: CD45RA-negative fraction. The chain combines TRBV5-1 with TRBJ1-1; D remains unclear. The source is a man aged 18 to 30 in good health. Some clones in this sample may be carry-over from other donors' samples. For the CDR3, the DNA is TGCGCCAGCAGCTTGGGTGTTGGTACGGGGAACACTGAAGCTTTCTTT. This sequence encodes CASSLGVGTGNTEAFF.